The T cell receptor beta chain described here comes from a study of shared clonotypes between healthy human individuals. There were only Caucasian adults among the donors, and all lived in Nashville, Tennessee. Some clones are missing from TCRdb's copy, which holds only in-frame ones; the method was immunoSEQ multiplex PCR. The repertoire holds about 560,000 clones, with just over 75% as singletons. The specimen sequenced was PBMCs. The sequence was collected from a woman in her thirties or forties in good health. Some clones in this sample may be carry-over from other donors' samples.

In DNA form, the CDR3 reads TGTGCCACCAGCAGCCTAGCGAGCACAGATACGCAGTATTTT. This sequence encodes CATSSLASTDTQYF. The J gene is TRBJ2-3, the V gene TRBV15; D is possibly TRBD2 (6 bases). The V end was cut by 3 bases, the J end by 0 bases, with 7 bases between. The CDR3 is 14 residues long. Germline CDR1 is LNHNV and CDR2 is YYDKDF (reference sequence).